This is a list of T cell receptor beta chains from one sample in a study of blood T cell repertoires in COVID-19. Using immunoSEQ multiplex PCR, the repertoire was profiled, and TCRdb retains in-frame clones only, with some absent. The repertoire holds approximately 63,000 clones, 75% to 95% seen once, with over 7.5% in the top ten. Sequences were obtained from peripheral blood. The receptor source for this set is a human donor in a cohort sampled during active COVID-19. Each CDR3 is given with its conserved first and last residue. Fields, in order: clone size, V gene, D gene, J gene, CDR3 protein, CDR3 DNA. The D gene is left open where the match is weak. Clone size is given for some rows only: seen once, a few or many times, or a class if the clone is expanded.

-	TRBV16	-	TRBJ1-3	CASTPGGLTRTIYF	TGTGCCAGCACCCCAGGCGGGTTAACTCGCACCATATATTTT
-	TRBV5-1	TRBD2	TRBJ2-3	CASSLNRGGRGDTQYF	TGCGCCAGCAGCTTGAACAGGGGCGGGAGGGGAGATACGCAGTATTTT
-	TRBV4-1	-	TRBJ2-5	CASSQQPSPVTQYF	TGCGCCAGCAGCCAACAACCCTCCCCGGTGACCCAGTACTTC
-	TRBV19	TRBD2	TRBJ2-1	CASSIGAGLAGGWNEQFF	TGTGCCAGTAGTATAGGAGCGGGACTAGCTGGGGGGTGGAATGAGCAGTTCTTC
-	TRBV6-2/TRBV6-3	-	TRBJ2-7	CASSYSQGGPYEQYF	TGTGCCAGCAGTTACTCCCAGGGGGGACCCTACGAGCAGTACTTC
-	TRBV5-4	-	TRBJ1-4	CASSLVQNEKLFF	TGTGCCAGCAGCTTGGTACAGAATGAAAAACTGTTTTTT
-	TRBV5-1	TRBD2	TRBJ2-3	CASSWSGGTDTQYF	TGCGCCAGCAGCTGGAGCGGGGGAACAGATACGCAGTATTTT
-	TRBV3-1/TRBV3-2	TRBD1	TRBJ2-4	CASSQDPGGINIQYF	TGTGCCAGCAGCCAAGACCCAGGGGGCATAAACATTCAGTACTTC
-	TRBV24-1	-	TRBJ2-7	CATSEGGRSSYEQYF	TGTGCCACCAGTGAAGGAGGACGGAGCTCCTACGAGCAGTACTTC
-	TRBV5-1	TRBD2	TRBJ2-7	CASKKGGAGGDEQYF	TGCGCCAGCAAAAAGGGGGGGGCGGGAGGCGACGAGCAGTACTTC
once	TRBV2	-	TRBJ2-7	CARGGSGYEQYF	TGTGCCCGAGGCGGCTCGGGTTACGAGCAGTACTTC
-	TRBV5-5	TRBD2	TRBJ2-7	CASSPQGTSGRAHEQYF	TGTGCCAGCAGCCCACAGGGAACTAGCGGGAGGGCCCACGAGCAGTACTTC
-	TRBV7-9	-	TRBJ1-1	CASSPGTQVNTEAFF	TGTGCCAGCAGCCCCGGGACACAGGTGAACACTGAAGCTTTCTTT
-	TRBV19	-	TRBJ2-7	CASSYTNEQYF	TGTGCCAGTAGTTACACGAACGAGCAGTACTTC
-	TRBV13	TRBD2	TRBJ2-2	CASSLSSGRTTGELFF	TGTGCCAGCAGCTTGTCTAGCGGGAGGACGACCGGGGAGCTGTTTTTT
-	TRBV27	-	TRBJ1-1	CASSLGQGLEAFF	TGTGCCAGCAGTTTAGGGCAGGGCCTTGAAGCTTTCTTT
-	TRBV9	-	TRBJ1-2	CASSPRGGYYGYTF	TGTGCCAGCAGCCCCCGGGGGGGTTACTATGGCTACACCTTC
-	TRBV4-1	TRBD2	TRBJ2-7	CASSQGLDGRDEQYF	TGCGCCAGCAGCCAGGGACTAGATGGCCGGGACGAGCAGTACTTC
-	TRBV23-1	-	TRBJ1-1	CASSQGRGNTEAFF	TGCGCCAGCAGTCAAGGGCGGGGGAACACTGAAGCTTTCTTT
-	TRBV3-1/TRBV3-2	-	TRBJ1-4	CASSQRRGWAGESKLFF	TGTGCCAGCAGCCAACGGCGGGGGTGGGCGGGAGAATCGAAACTGTTTTTT
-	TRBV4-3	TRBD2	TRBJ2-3	CASSQAGLAGTDTQYF	TGCGCCAGCAGCCAAGCGGGACTAGCGGGCACAGATACGCAGTATTTT
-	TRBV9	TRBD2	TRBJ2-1	CASSFPGLAGGGYNEQFF	TGTGCCAGCAGCTTCCCCGGACTAGCGGGAGGCGGGTACAATGAGCAGTTCTTC
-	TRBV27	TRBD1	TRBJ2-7	CASSWTGFPYEQYF	TGTGCCAGCAGTTGGACAGGGTTCCCGTACGAGCAGTACTTC
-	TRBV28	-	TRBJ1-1	CASSLPVNTEAFF	TGTGCCAGCAGTTTACCAGTGAACACTGAAGCTTTCTTT
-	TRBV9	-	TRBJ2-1	CASSVAGTSPYNEQFF	TGTGCCAGCAGCGTAGCTGGCACTAGCCCTTACAATGAGCAGTTCTTC
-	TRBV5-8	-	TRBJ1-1	CASSSGSPLGNTEAFF	TGTGCCAGCAGTTCCGGGAGCCCCCTAGGGAACACTGAAGCTTTCTTT
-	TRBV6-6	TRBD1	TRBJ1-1	CASSYSTGSRTEAFF	TGTGCCAGCAGTTACTCGACAGGGAGTAGAACTGAAGCTTTCTTT
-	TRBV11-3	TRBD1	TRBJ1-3	CASSQGTGVASGNTIYF	TGTGCCAGCAGCCAGGGGACAGGGGTTGCCTCTGGAAACACCATATATTTT
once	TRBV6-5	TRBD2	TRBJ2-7	CASRRTSGGDYEQYF	TGTGCCAGCAGGAGAACTAGCGGGGGAGACTACGAGCAGTACTTC
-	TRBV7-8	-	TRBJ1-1	CASSLMQGMNTEAFF	TGTGCCAGCAGCTTAATGCAGGGGATGAACACTGAAGCTTTCTTT
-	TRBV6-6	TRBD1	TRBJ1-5	CASSYATGVGSQPQHF	TGTGCCAGCAGTTACGCGACAGGGGTTGGTAGTCAGCCCCAGCATTTT
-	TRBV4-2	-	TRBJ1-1	CASSLGAFGTEAFF	TGTGCCAGCAGCCTAGGGGCCTTTGGAACTGAAGCTTTCTTT
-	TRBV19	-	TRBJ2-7	CASKGDSYEQYF	TGTGCCAGTAAAGGGGACTCCTACGAGCAGTACTTC
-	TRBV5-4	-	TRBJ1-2	CASSLASGWGYTF	TGTGCCAGCAGCTTGGCGTCAGGGTGGGGCTACACCTTC
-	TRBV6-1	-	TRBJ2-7	CASSDRPMTYEQYF	TGTGCCAGCAGTGACAGGCCCATGACCTACGAGCAGTACTTC
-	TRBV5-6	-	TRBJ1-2	CASSLGGGARGYTF	TGTGCCAGCAGCCTGGGAGGAGGGGCTAGGGGCTACACCTTC
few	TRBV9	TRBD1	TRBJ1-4	CASSVEGQGYEKLFF	TGTGCCAGCAGCGTAGAGGGACAGGGATATGAAAAACTGTTTTTT
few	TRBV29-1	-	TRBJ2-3	CSVEDSASDTQYF	TGCAGCGTTGAGGACAGCGCATCAGATACGCAGTATTTT
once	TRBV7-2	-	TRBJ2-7	CASSSHLGSYEQYF	TGTGCCAGCAGCTCCCACCTAGGATCCTACGAGCAGTACTTC
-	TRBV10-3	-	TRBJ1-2	CAISVTGSAEGYTF	TGTGCCATCAGTGTTACGGGGTCAGCGGAAGGCTACACCTTC
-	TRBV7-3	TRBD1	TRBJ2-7	CARPLIWKGQFYEQYF	TGTGCCAGACCCCTTATCTGGAAGGGACAGTTCTACGAGCAGTACTTC
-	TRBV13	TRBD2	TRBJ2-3	CASSGRTSGSTDTQYF	TGTGCCAGCAGCGGTCGGACTAGCGGGAGCACAGATACGCAGTATTTT
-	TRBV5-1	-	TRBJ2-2	CASSSSASGTGELFF	TGCGCCAGCAGCTCGTCCGCGTCCGGCACCGGGGAGCTGTTTTTT
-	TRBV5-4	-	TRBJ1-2	CASREVGRRTNYGYTF	TGTGCCAGCAGGGAGGTCGGGAGGCGAACTAACTATGGCTACACCTTC
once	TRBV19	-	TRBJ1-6	CASSFRNSPLHF	TGTGCCAGTAGTTTCAGGAATTCACCCCTCCACTTT
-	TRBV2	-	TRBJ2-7	CASKAGGAYEQYF	TGTGCCAGCAAAGCAGGAGGCGCCTACGAGCAGTACTTC
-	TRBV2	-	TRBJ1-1	CASSATPMNTEAFF	TGTGCCAGCAGCGCTACCCCCATGAACACTGAAGCTTTCTTT
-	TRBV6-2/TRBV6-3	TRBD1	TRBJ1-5	CASSRQGFSQPQHF	TGTGCCAGCAGTAGACAGGGATTTTCTCAGCCCCAGCATTTT
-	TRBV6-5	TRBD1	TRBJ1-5	CASSSIRTGGGQPQHF	TGTGCCAGCAGTTCGATTAGGACAGGGGGCGGTCAGCCCCAGCATTTT
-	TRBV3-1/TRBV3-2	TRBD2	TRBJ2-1	CASSRSKGKAGNEQFF	TGTGCCAGCAGCCGGTCCAAGGGGAAAGCGGGGAATGAGCAGTTCTTC
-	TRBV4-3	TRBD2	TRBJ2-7	CASSQGTSGAYEQYF	TGCGCCAGCAGCCAAGGGACTAGCGGGGCCTACGAGCAGTACTTC
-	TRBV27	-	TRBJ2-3	CASSSNSRYSPRTDTQYF	TGTGCCAGCAGTTCAAATAGTAGGTACAGCCCCCGCACAGATACGCAGTATTTT
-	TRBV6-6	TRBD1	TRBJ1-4	CASSYLQGAGEKLFF	TGTGCCAGCAGTTACCTCCAGGGGGCCGGGGAAAAACTGTTTTTT
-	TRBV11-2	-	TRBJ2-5	CASSLERARGETQYF	TGTGCCAGCAGCTTAGAGCGGGCGCGGGGCGAGACCCAGTACTTC
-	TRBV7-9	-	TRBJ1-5	CASSLDGTNQPQHF	TGTGCCAGCAGCTTAGACGGGACTAATCAGCCCCAGCATTTT
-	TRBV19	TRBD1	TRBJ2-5	CASSIVPGQGARQETQYF	TGTGCCAGTAGTATAGTACCGGGACAGGGGGCGCGGCAAGAGACCCAGTACTTC
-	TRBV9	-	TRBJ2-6	CASSPMTGSSSGANVLTF	TGTGCCAGCAGCCCAATGACGGGATCCAGCTCTGGGGCCAACGTCCTGACTTTC
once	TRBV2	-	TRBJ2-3	CASSEQGSRDTQYF	TGTGCCAGCAGTGAACAGGGGTCTCGGGATACGCAGTATTTT
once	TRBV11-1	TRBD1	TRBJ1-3	CASSFAGGSGNTIYF	TGTGCCAGCAGCTTCGCAGGGGGCTCTGGAAACACCATATATTTT